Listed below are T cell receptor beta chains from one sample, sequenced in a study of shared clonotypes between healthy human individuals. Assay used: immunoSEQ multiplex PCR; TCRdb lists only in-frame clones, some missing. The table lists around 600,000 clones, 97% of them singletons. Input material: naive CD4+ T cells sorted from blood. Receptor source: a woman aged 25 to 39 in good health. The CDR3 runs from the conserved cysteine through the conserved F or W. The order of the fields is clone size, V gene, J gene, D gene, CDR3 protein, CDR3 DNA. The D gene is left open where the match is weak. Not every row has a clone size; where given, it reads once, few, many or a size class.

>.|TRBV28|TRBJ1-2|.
CASRRTASANYGYTF
TGTGCCAGCAGGCGGACGGCTTCAGCTAACTATGGCTACACCTTC
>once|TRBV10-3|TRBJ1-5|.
CAISETLGQKSGNQPQHF
TGTGCCATCAGTGAAACCCTTGGACAGAAGTCTGGCAATCAGCCCCAGCATTTT
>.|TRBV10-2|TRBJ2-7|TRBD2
CASRLAGGPNEQYF
TGCGCCAGCAGGTTAGCGGGAGGGCCCAACGAGCAGTACTTC
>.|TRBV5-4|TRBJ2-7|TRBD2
CASSVTSGRSYEQYF
TGTGCCAGCAGCGTGACTAGCGGGAGGTCCTACGAGCAGTACTTC
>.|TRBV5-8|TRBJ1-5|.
CANGPGGEQPQHF
TGTGCCAATGGACCCGGAGGGGAACAGCCCCAGCATTTT
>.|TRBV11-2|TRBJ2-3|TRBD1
CASSPRQGKGDTQYF
TGTGCCAGCAGCCCACGACAGGGTAAAGGTGATACGCAGTATTTT
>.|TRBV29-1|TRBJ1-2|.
CSVERGGYTF
TGCAGCGTTGAAAGGGGTGGCTACACCTTC
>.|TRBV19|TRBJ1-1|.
CASSISPVRRAEAFF
TGTGCCAGTAGTATATCCCCCGTAAGGAGAGCTGAAGCTTTCTTT
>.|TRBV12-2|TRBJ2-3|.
CASRLLWRGPYTDTQYF
TGTGCAAGTCGCTTACTTTGGAGAGGGCCCTACACAGATACGCAGTATTTT
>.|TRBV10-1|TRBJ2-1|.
CASSDSAGLNEQFF
TGCGCCAGCAGTGACTCCGCCGGGTTGAATGAGCAGTTCTTC
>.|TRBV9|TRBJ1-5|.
CASSKGQQPQHF
TGTGCCAGCAGCAAAGGACAGCAGCCCCAGCATTTT
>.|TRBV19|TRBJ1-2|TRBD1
CASSTRVVHRGSNYGYTF
TGTGCCAGTAGTACCAGGGTAGTCCACAGGGGATCTAACTATGGCTACACCTTC
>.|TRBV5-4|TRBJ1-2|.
CASSPGGGYGYTF
TGTGCCAGCAGCCCCGGGGGGGGATATGGCTACACCTTC
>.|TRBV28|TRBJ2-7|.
CASQDGVSYEQYF
TGTGCCTCCCAGGACGGGGTATCCTACGAGCAGTACTTC
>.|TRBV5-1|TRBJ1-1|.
CASSLEGVTEAFF
TGCGCCAGCAGCTTGGAGGGGGTTACTGAAGCTTTCTTT
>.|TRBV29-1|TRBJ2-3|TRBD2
CSVTSGGFTDTQYF
TGCAGCGTTACTAGCGGGGGATTCACAGATACGCAGTATTTT
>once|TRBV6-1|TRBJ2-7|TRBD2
CASSPGLARPKQYF
TGTGCCAGCAGCCCAGGACTAGCGCGGCCTAAGCAGTACTTC
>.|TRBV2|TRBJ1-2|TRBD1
CASGGQGGNYGYTF
TGTGCCAGCGGCGGACAGGGTGGGAACTATGGCTACACCTTC
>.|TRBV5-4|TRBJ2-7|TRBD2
CASSLAVGLAGLSPYEQYF
TGTGCCAGCAGCTTGGCCGTAGGACTAGCGGGACTTTCTCCTTACGAGCAGTACTTC
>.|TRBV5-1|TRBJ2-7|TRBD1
CASSNGQGSGEQYF
TGCGCCAGCAGCAACGGACAGGGAAGTGGCGAGCAGTACTTC
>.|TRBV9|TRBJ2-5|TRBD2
CASSPRGELWETQYF
TGTGCCAGCAGCCCCCGGGGGGAGCTGTGGGAGACCCAGTACTTC
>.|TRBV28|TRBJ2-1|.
CASGDEQFF
TGTGCCAGCGGTGACGAGCAGTTCTTC
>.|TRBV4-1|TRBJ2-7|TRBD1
CASSKGQGSYEQYF
TGCGCCAGCAGTAAGGGACAGGGATCCTACGAGCAGTACTTC
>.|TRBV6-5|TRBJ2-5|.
CASSYGTRGSQETQYF
TGTGCCAGCAGTTACGGGACACGGGGGAGTCAAGAGACCCAGTACTTC
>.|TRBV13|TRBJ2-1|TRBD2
CASSWGLADYNEQFF
TGTGCCAGCAGCTGGGGACTAGCGGACTACAATGAGCAGTTCTTC
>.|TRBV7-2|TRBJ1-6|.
CASVLTASYNSPLHF
TGTGCCAGCGTCTTGACAGCCTCCTATAATTCACCCCTCCACTTT
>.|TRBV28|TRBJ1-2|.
CASSINYGYTF
TGTGCCAGCAGTATTAACTATGGCTACACCTTC
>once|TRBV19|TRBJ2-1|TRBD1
CASSTPTGESYNEQFF
TGTGCCAGTAGTACCCCGACAGGGGAGTCCTACAATGAGCAGTTCTTC
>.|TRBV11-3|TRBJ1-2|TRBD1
CASSLTGDRGYTF
TGTGCCAGCAGCTTAACAGGGGATCGAGGCTACACCTTC